This entry concerns a single T cell receptor (beta chain). The data stem from a study of blood T cell repertoires in COVID-19. Study-level background: COVID-19 samples, acute and convalescent, were from the United States, Italy and Spain. Sample material is recorded as cDNA or gDNA derived from T cells, B-cell-depleted T cells, or PBMCs.

In the original workflow: From reference gene primer amplification, estimates of nucleated cell counts were derived. The data were produced by immunoSEQ multiplex PCR, yet TCRdb's version contains in-frame clones alone and is incomplete. V and J calls and clone size are as listed in that table; D and trimming were resolved from the DNA. The sample holds about 190,000 clones, about 85% seen once. CDR3 size: 16 residues. The sample consisted of peripheral blood. This clonotype was sampled from a human donor in a cohort sampled during active COVID-19. This rearrangement joins TRBV1 to TRBJ2-2; TRBD2, the table's D call, lacks a check against the DNA. TRBV1 is deemed a pseudogene. This CDR3 is CTSSQDRRHYGGELFF. In nucleotides, the CDR3 is TGCACCAGCAGCCAAGATAGGCGGCACTATGGCGGGGAGCTGTTTTTT.